This T cell receptor beta chain was sequenced during a study of shared clonotypes between healthy human individuals. CDR3 size: 11 residues. Trimming stripped 2 bases from V and 4 bases from J, with 4 bases between. Germline CDR1 is SGHDT and CDR2 is YYEEEE. Terminally differentiated effector memory CD45RA+ cells were left out of the naive CD8 fraction, which was CD45RO-negative and positively selected for CCR7. The assay was immunoSEQ multiplex PCR, and TCRdb's table has in-frame clones only and misses some. The sample lists millions of clones, approximately 94% occurring once. The receptor was derived from a man aged 18-30 years in good health. The rearrangement links TRBV5-6 to TRBJ2-7, with D unresolved. The sample comprised naive CD8+ T cells sorted from blood. This chain's CDR3 is CASSFKYEQYF. CDR3 nucleotides: TGTGCCAGCAGCTTCAAATACGAGCAGTACTTC.